The 4 T cell receptor beta chains reported below all come from one sample, sequenced in a study of vaccination effects on CD4 cells after COVID-19. Sequencing used immunoSEQ multiplex PCR; TCRdb keeps in-frame clones, though not all of them. The sample comprises 60,000 to 80,000 clones, 74% of which are singletons, and roughly 2% rests with the top ten. These receptors have no identified antigens. When roughly eleven days of culture had elapsed, CD4+ T cells were isolated. Two doses of BNT162b2 or mRNA-1273 vaccine were administered to participants. The sequences come from CD4+ T cells from PBMCs cultured without peptide, collected after COVID-19 vaccination. The receptors here all came from a human donor who received a COVID-19 vaccine.

The rearrangement links TRBV12-3 or TRBV12-4 to TRBJ1-1; no firm D call. Between the trimmed V and J ends, which lost 6 bases and 3 bases, there was a span of 11 bases. This CDR3 is built from 13 residues. The CDR3 DNA reads TGTGCCAGCAGCTTTGACGGATACACTGAAGCTTTCTTT. Translating gives CASSFDGYTEAFF.

This clone showed up just once. The chain is built from TRBV4-3 and TRBJ1-4; tentatively, D is TRBD1 (6 bases). There are 14 residues in the CDR3. CDR1 and CDR2 (germline): LGHNA, YSLEER. V dropped 4 bases and J dropped 6 bases, with 12 bases sitting between them. CDR3 nucleotides: TGCGCCAGCAGCCCTGGACAGTGGGATGAAAAACTGTTTTTT. This sequence encodes CASSPGQWDEKLFF.

This sequence joins TRBV7-2 and TRBJ1-2; D gene uncertain. The CDR3 spans 16 residues. Trimming took 5 bases from V and 1 from J, leaving 17 bases between them. The V gene's germline CDR1 is SGHTA and CDR2 FQGNSA. The CDR3 DNA reads TGTGCCAGCAGCGCCCCGGGAGACCAAGGTAACTATGGCTACACCTTC. It is translated as CASSAPGDQGNYGYTF. The whole variable domain, filled in from reference TRBV7-2 and TRBJ1-2, reads GAGVSQSPSNKVTEKGKDVELRCDPISGHTALYWYRQSLGQGLEFLIYFQGNSAPDKSGLPSDRFSAERTGGSVSTLTIQRTQQEDSAVYLCASSAPGDQGNYGYTFGSGTRLTVV.

The chain carries TRBV27 and TRBJ2-1; the match to TRBD1 covers 9 bases. Germline V gene data show CDR1 as MNHEY and CDR2 as SMNVEV (reference sequence). The trim removed 4 bases at V and 2 bases at J, leaving 12 bases unmatched. There are 18 residues in the CDR3. The chain's CDR3 is CASSSDRGASVPYNEQFF. The CDR3 DNA is TGTGCCAGCAGTTCCGACAGGGGGGCTTCGGTCCCCTACAATGAGCAGTTCTTC.